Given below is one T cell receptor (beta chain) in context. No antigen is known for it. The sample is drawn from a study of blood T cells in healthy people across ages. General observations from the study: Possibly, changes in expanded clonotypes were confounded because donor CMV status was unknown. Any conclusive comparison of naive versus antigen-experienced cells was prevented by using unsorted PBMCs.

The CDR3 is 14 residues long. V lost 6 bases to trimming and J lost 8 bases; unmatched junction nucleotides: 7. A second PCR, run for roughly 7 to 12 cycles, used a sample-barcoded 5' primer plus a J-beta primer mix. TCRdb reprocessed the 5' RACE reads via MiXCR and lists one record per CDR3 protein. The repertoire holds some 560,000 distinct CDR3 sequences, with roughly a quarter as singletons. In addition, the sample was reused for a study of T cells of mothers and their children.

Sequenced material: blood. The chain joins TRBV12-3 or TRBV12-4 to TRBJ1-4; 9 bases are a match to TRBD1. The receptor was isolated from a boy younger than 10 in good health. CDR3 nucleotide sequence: TGTGCCAGCAGCCCGGACAGGGGAAACGAAAAACTGTTTTTT. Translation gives CASSPDRGNEKLFF.